The sequence of this T cell receptor beta chain was determined in a study of cytomegalovirus exposure and HLA in healthy donors. Study conclusions and caveats: In presence/absence analyses, roughly uniform sequencing depth across donors was assumed.

Germline V gene sequence: CDR1 MNHEY, CDR2 SMNVEV (reference sequence). This CDR3 is 15 amino acids long. V lost 2 bases and J 3 bases, leaving 13 bases between the germline ends. In the case of this clone: Antigen specificity is unknown.

PCR was performed using 60 Vbeta and 13 Jbeta primers. TCRdb's copy holds only in-frame clones and misses some; the assay was immunoSEQ multiplex PCR. This sample has more than 95,000 clones, with roughly 80% found just once. The sample was PBMCs. The receptor was derived from a man aged 30-40 years in good health and CMV-seronegative. The V gene is TRBV27, the J gene TRBJ1-1, with D possibly being TRBD1 (5 bases). The CDR3: CASSLNSRGDTEAFF. CDR3 nucleotide sequence: TGTGCCAGCAGTTTAAACTCACGGGGGGACACTGAAGCTTTCTTT.